This T cell receptor (beta chain) was found in a study of shared clonotypes between healthy human individuals. Genomic DNA belonging to each subset was distributed in equal measure over several immunoSEQ plates. Using immunoSEQ multiplex PCR, the repertoire was profiled, and TCRdb retains in-frame clones only, with some absent. The sample holds around 2.5 million clones, under 95% seen once. The V end was cut by 5 bases, the J end by 6 bases, with 7 bases between. The CDR3 is 11 residues long. Germline CDR1 DFQATT, CDR2 SNEGSKA (reference sequence). Input material: naive CD4+ T cells from PBMCs. Specified subset: CD45RA+ positively selected. This chain links TRBV20-1 with TRBJ1-4, with D uncertain. The clonotype comes from a man aged 18 to 30 in good health. Some clones in this sample may be carry-over from other donors' samples. The CDR3 coding sequence is TGCAGTGCTGAGGGAGATGAAAAACTGTTTTTT. Translating it yields CSAEGDEKLFF.